The 32 T cell receptor beta chains in this list originate from one sample, sequenced in a study of T-cell memory formation after mild COVID-19. Each CDR3 protein gets one entry after TCRdb re-called the 5' RACE reads with MiXCR. The data contain 110,000 or so distinct CDR3 sequences, about a fifth of them singletons. The specimen sequenced was PBMCs or a T cell subset sorted from them (not recorded which). These receptors all come from a man aged 18 to 30 who had mild COVID-19 (a few samples of this study predate the infection). Cell type and time point are not known.

This clonotype is a singleton in its sample. The chain is built from TRBV7-6 and TRBJ2-3; D is possibly TRBD2 (7 bases). This CDR3 comprises 16 residues. Germline V gives CDR1 SGHVS, CDR2 FNYEAQ. V was clipped by 5 bases and J by 2 bases, with 17 bases between them. The CDR3 region is CASSRGGVLFTDTQYF. The CDR3 region has the DNA TGTGCCAGCAGCCGAGGGGGGGTCCTGTTCACAGATACGCAGTATTTT.

A few counts support this clonotype. CDR3: CASSVSRATRWWWFDEQFF. The CDR3 DNA reads as TGTGCCAGCAGCGTAAGCCGGGCGACTAGGTGGTGGTGGTTCGATGAGCAGTTCTTC. The chain joins TRBV9 to TRBJ2-1, with a tentative D call TRBD2 (6 bases). The CDR3 runs 19 residues. The germline V gene has CDR1 SGDLS and CDR2 YYNGEE. With 1 base removed from V and 8 bases from J, the gap between germline ends came to 28 bases.

This chain links TRBV7-2 with TRBJ1-2, with 9 positions matching TRBD1. After removal of 3 bases from V and 2 bases from J, the junction contained 19 bases not matched to a gene. The germline CDR1 and CDR2 sequences are SGHTA and FQGNSA. This CDR3 has 20 amino acids. The CDR3 sequence is CASSFFLRGPGQGSNYGYTF. CDR3 DNA sequence: TGTGCCAGCAGCTTTTTCCTACGAGGTCCGGGACAGGGATCCAACTATGGCTACACCTTC.

The CDR3 DNA sequence: TGTGCCAGCAGTTCGACTAGATCAGATACGCAGTATTTT. Its translation: CASSSTRSDTQYF. The rearrangement joins TRBV12-3 or TRBV12-4 to TRBJ2-3, with D possibly being TRBD2 (6 bases). CDR3 length: 13 residues. V lost 4 bases to trimming and J lost 4 bases, with 9 bases between them.

This chain connects TRBV7-9 to TRBJ2-2; possibly TRBD1 for D (5 bases). V lost 3 bases and J 4 bases, leaving 12 bases between the germline ends. The CDR3 has 15 amino acids. Germline-derived CDR1 and CDR2 are SEHNR and FQNEAQ (reference sequence). CDR3 sequence: CASSFLQGGTGELFF. The CDR3 nucleotides read TGTGCCAGCAGCTTTCTCCAGGGCGGCACCGGGGAGCTGTTTTTT.

This chain connects TRBV20-1 to TRBJ2-1, with D possibly matching TRBD2 (5 bases). This CDR3 is built from 16 residues. Trimming removed 0 bases from V and 8 bases from J, with 20 bases in between. Germline assignment: CDR1 DFQATT and CDR2 SNEGSKA (reference sequence). The CDR3: CSARDDGSGKLDEQFF. The CDR3 region has the DNA TGCAGTGCTAGAGACGATGGATCGGGGAAATTGGATGAGCAGTTCTTC.

This clonotype was detected only a few times. The genes are TRBV7-2 and TRBJ2-3; TRBD2 agrees at 7 bases. CDR3 size: 15 residues. In germline, CDR1 is SGHTA, CDR2 FQGNSA. V dropped 1 base and J dropped 4; count of bases not matched to a gene: 5. The CDR3, as DNA: TGTGCCAGCAGCTTAGGCGGGGGTCGTTCAGATACGCAGTATTTT. Translation gives CASSLGGGRSDTQYF.

V gene TRBV2 combines with J gene TRBJ2-2; TRBD2 matches 11 bases. The CDR3 is 16 amino acids. The V gene end was trimmed by 2 bases and the J gene end by 3 bases; junction bases not matched to a gene: 2. Per the germline V gene, CDR1 is SNHLY and CDR2 is FYNNEI. The CDR3 DNA follows: TGTGCCAGCAGTGAATCTAGCGGGGGGTACACCGGGGAGCTGTTTTTT. As protein: CASSESSGGYTGELFF.

This chain connects TRBV4-2 to TRBJ2-1, with 9 bases identical to TRBD2. The germline V gene has CDR1 LGHNA and CDR2 YNFKEQ. CDR3 length equals 14 residues. The V gene end was trimmed by 5 bases and the J gene end by 8 bases; junction bases not matched to a gene: 7. The CDR3 coding sequence is TGTGCCAGCAGCACTCCGGGACTAGCTCATGAGCAGTTCTTC. Translating it yields CASSTPGLAHEQFF.

The chain uses TRBV5-1 and TRBJ1-5; no clear D. The CDR3 has 14 residues. Germline CDR1 and CDR2: SGHRS and YFSETQ. V lost 0 bases and J lost 4, with 8 bases in between. The CDR3 DNA follows: TGCGCCAGCAGCTTGGCTACAATTAATCAGCCCCAGCATTTT. Translated, it gives CASSLATINQPQHF.

This clonotype turned up a few times. The rearrangement joins TRBV19 to TRBJ1-2; D is perhaps TRBD1 (5 bases). V was shortened by 7 bases and J by 2 bases, with 17 bases between the two germline ends. The V gene's germline CDR1 is LNHDA and CDR2 SQIVND (reference sequence). The CDR3 runs 15 residues. CDR3 sequence (DNA): TGTGCCAGTATTAACCGGGACGGCGACAACTATGGCTACACCTTC. This codes for CASINRDGDNYGYTF.

This clonotype was picked up a small number of times. The V and J genes are TRBV5-1 and TRBJ2-3; 7 bases match TRBD1. The CDR3 has 16 residues. CDR1 is SGHRS and CDR2 is YFSETQ in the germline V gene. Germline trimming cut 0 bases from V and 3 bases from J; bases unmatched to any gene: 7. The CDR3, as DNA: TGCGCCAGCAGCTTGGCCGAAGGGGGCACGACAGATACGCAGTATTTT. Encoded protein: CASSLAEGGTTDTQYF.

In this sample, this clonotype turned up a few times. The V and J genes are TRBV11-2 and TRBJ2-3, with 9 bases lining up with TRBD2. V lost 5 bases, J lost 14 bases, and 20 bases stayed unmatched. The CDR3 length is 16 residues. CDR1 SGHAT and CDR2 FQNNGV come from the germline V gene. The CDR3 spells CASSPIAGEFGSARYF. The CDR3 DNA sequence: TGTGCCAGCAGCCCCATAGCGGGGGAGTTTGGTAGCGCTAGGTATTTT.

This clonotype came up once. This sequence joins TRBV4-1 and TRBJ2-7; TRBD1 matches 7 bases. CDR3 length: 17 residues. V lost 4 bases to trimming and J lost 3 bases; unmatched junction nucleotides: 15. The germline V gene has CDR1 MGHRA and CDR2 YSYEKL. The CDR3 loop reads CASSLRQGARIGYEQYF. For the CDR3, the DNA is TGCGCCAGCAGCCTAAGACAGGGAGCTAGGATCGGCTACGAGCAGTACTTC.

The chain carries TRBV7-9 and TRBJ2-7, with D perhaps matching TRBD1 or TRBD2 (5 bases each). Trimming removed 4 bases from V and 7 bases from J, with 17 bases in between. The V gene's germline CDR1 is SEHNR and CDR2 FQNEAQ (reference sequence). The CDR3 is 14 amino acids. The CDR3 spells CASSSAGEGWEQYF. The CDR3 nucleotides read TGTGCCAGCAGCTCCGCCGGAGAGGGGTGGGAGCAGTACTTC. Based on the CDR3 plus reference TRBV7-9 and TRBJ2-7, the full variable domain is DTGVSQNPRHKITKRGQNVTFRCDPISEHNRLYWYRQTLGQGPEFLTYFQNEAQLEKSRLLSDRFSAERPKGSFSTLEIQRTEQGDSAMYLCASSSAGEGWEQYFGPGTRLTVT.

This clonotype came up a few times. The chain employs TRBV7-9 and TRBJ1-4, with TRBD1 matching 8 bases. Trimming at V came to 10 bases and at J to 5 bases, leaving 6 bases not matched to a gene. Germline lookup yields CDR1 SEHNR and CDR2 FQNEAQ (reference sequence). This CDR3 is built from 13 residues. The CDR3 DNA reads as TGTGCCATCCAGGGGGCCCAAAATGAAAAACTGTTTTTT. It specifies CAIQGAQNEKLFF.

The V gene is TRBV3-2, the J gene TRBJ2-3. TRBV3-2 is assigned pseudogene status. This CDR3 is built from 13 residues. CDR3 region: CASSQGEGDTQYF. CDR3 bases: TGTGCCAGCAGCCAAGGGGAAGGAGATACGCAGTATTTT.

This clonotype was seen many times. The rearrangement links TRBV27 to TRBJ2-1; the match to TRBD1 covers 11 bases. The CDR3 extends over 14 amino acids. Germline CDR1 MNHEY, CDR2 SMNVEV (reference sequence). Trimming took 8 bases from V and 3 from J; bases not matched to a gene: 3. CDR3 in amino acids: CASGQGAYYNEQFF. The CDR3, as DNA: TGTGCCAGCGGACAGGGGGCGTACTACAATGAGCAGTTCTTC.

The rearrangement uses TRBV18 and TRBJ2-2; 7 bases line up with TRBD1. CDR1 and CDR2 (germline): KGHSH, LQKENI. J was trimmed by 1 base and V by 1 base; bases with no gene match: 6. The CDR3 totals 17 residues. The CDR3: CASSPRKQGMNTGELFF. CDR3 sequence (DNA): TGTGCCAGCTCACCACGGAAACAGGGGATGAACACCGGGGAGCTGTTTTTT.

This chain connects TRBV5-6 to TRBJ1-6; D is possibly TRBD1 (6 bases). V dropped 0 bases and J dropped 7 bases, with 11 bases sitting between them. Per germline, CDR1 SGHDT and CDR2 YYEEEE. This CDR3 contains 15 residues. DNA of the CDR3: TGTGCCAGCAGCTTGGTCGGGGGCCGGAATTCACCCCTCCACTTT. As protein: CASSLVGGRNSPLHF.

In its sample, this clonotype was seen a few times. This chain uses TRBV6-6 with TRBJ1-2; TRBD1 might be the D (6 bases). CDR1 and CDR2 from the germline V gene are MNHNY and SVGAGI (reference sequence). V lost 5 bases, J lost 3 bases, and 16 bases lay in between. The CDR3 loop spans 15 amino acids. The CDR3 sequence is CASSETGHQDYGYTF. CDR3 coding DNA: TGTGCCAGCAGTGAGACAGGCCATCAGGACTATGGCTACACCTTC.

The chain recombines TRBV5-1 with TRBJ2-5; weak D call: TRBD1 (6 bases). The CDR3 has 15 amino acids. V gave up 4 bases and J gave up 3 bases, with 16 bases separating them. The germline gives CDR1 SGHRS, CDR2 YFSETQ. CDR3: CASSPFTGLEETQYF. The DNA for the CDR3 is TGCGCCAGCAGCCCATTTACAGGGTTAGAAGAGACCCAGTACTTC.

The chain joins TRBV12-3 or TRBV12-4 to TRBJ2-3; the D gene is possibly TRBD2 (5 bases). The V end lost 6 bases, the J end lost 6 bases, and 19 bases lay between the germline ends. The CDR3 is 15 amino acids. The CDR3 DNA reads TGTGCCAGCAGCTCAGGCCCCAGGCGGGTGGATACGCAGTATTTT. Its protein product is CASSSGPRRVDTQYF.

The V and J genes are TRBV7-9 and TRBJ2-1, with TRBD2 matching over 13 bases. CDR3 length: 14 amino acids. The V gene end was trimmed by 6 bases and the J gene end by 6 bases; junction bases not matched to a gene: 2. Germline CDR1 SEHNR, CDR2 FQNEAQ (reference sequence). This CDR3 is CASRGTSGANEQFF. CDR3 DNA: TGTGCCAGCAGGGGGACTAGCGGGGCCAATGAGCAGTTCTTC.

The chain recombines TRBV29-1 with TRBJ2-5, with D possibly matching TRBD1 (5 bases). The CDR3 loop spans 12 amino acids. From germline, CDR1 is SQVTM and CDR2 ANQGSEA. Trimming took 5 bases from V and 5 from J, leaving 12 bases between them. CDR3 bases: TGCAGCGTTCAGGGTATCATGGAGACCCAGTACTTC. This codes for CSVQGIMETQYF.

The V and J genes are TRBV6-5 and TRBJ2-3; perhaps D is TRBD1 or TRBD2 (6 bases each). From germline, CDR1 is MNHEY and CDR2 SVGAGI. The germline V and J ends were trimmed by 5 bases and 8 bases, with 29 bases remaining between them. The CDR3 is made up of 18 amino acids. The CDR3: CASSTYVVRGPAMGTQYF. For the CDR3, the DNA is TGTGCCAGCAGTACTTACGTGGTTCGGGGGCCAGCAATGGGTACGCAGTATTTT.

The CDR3 nucleotides read TGCGCCAGCAGCCAAGGAAACAGCTACGAGCAGTACTTC. Translated, it gives CASSQGNSYEQYF. This chain connects TRBV4-1 to TRBJ2-7, with D unresolved. The V gene lost 1 base and the J gene lost 3 bases, with 7 bases spanning the gap. The germline CDR1 and CDR2 sequences are MGHRA and YSYEKL. The CDR3 runs to 13 residues.

This clonotype has more than one count but fewer than ten. The chain couples TRBV20-1 to TRBJ2-1, with 7 bases that match TRBD1. The germline V gene has CDR1 DFQATT and CDR2 SNEGSKA (reference sequence). The CDR3 totals 13 residues. The junction had 7 bases not matched to a gene; V was cut back by 6 bases and J by 5 bases. The CDR3 region has the DNA TGCAGTGCCTTGACAGGGAAGAACAATGAGCAGTTCTTC. This gives the protein CSALTGKNNEQFF.

The chain recombines TRBV20-1 with TRBJ2-7; TRBD2 matches at 12 bases. CDR1 is DFQATT and CDR2 is SNEGSKA in the germline V gene (reference sequence). V lost 1 base and J lost 5; bases outside the gene matches: 15. The CDR3 runs 18 residues. The CDR3 bases are TGCAGTGCTAGAGTATCTAGCGGGGGGGCCGGGGCTCTCCACGAGCAGTACTTC. It is translated as CSARVSSGGAGALHEQYF.

In its sample, this clonotype was seen a few times. The chain has TRBV7-9 and TRBJ2-1; TRBD1 agrees at 7 bases. The CDR3 sequence is 17 residues long. The ends lost 1 base at V and 4 bases at J; junction bases unmatched: 10. Germline V gene sequence: CDR1 SEHNR, CDR2 FQNEAQ (reference sequence). DNA of the CDR3: TGTGCCAGCAGCTTAGGACCTCTCGGGACAGAATACAATGAGCAGTTCTTC. Translation gives CASSLGPLGTEYNEQFF.

V is TRBV7-9 and J is TRBJ1-1; no reliable D call. With 5 bases removed from V and 0 bases from J, the gap between germline ends came to 7 bases. Germline CDR1 is SEHNR and CDR2 is FQNEAQ (reference sequence). The CDR3 length is 13 residues. The CDR3 sequence is CASSPLLNTEAFF. Written as DNA, the CDR3 is TGTGCCAGCAGCCCTCTCCTGAACACTGAAGCTTTCTTT.

V is TRBV20-1 and J is TRBJ2-1; 7 positions match TRBD2. V was pared by 3 bases and J by 4 bases, with 24 bases of the junction left unmatched. Per the germline V gene, CDR1 is DFQATT and CDR2 is SNEGSKA (reference sequence). The CDR3 has 20 residues. The CDR3 here is CSASPPQRGPTMYIYNEQFF. The CDR3 region has the DNA TGCAGTGCTAGTCCCCCCCAGCGGGGACCGACCATGTATATATACAATGAGCAGTTCTTC.